Below are 5 T cell receptor beta chains sequenced from a single sample in a study of blood T cell repertoires in COVID-19. The table came from immunoSEQ multiplex PCR; TCRdb's copy has only in-frame clones and leaves some out. The table shows about 270,000 clones, with about 89% occurring only once. Sequenced input: peripheral blood. The receptors were gathered from a man aged 35 to 55 with active or convalescent COVID-19.

The chain couples TRBV29-1 to TRBJ2-1, with D uncertain. Trimming pared 8 bases from V and 4 bases from J, leaving 15 bases between. There are 13 residues in the CDR3. Germline assignment: CDR1 SQVTM and CDR2 ANQGSEA. Here the CDR3 DNA reads TGCAGCTTCCGAGAGGTTCCTTACAATGAGCAGTTCTTC. Its translation: CSFREVPYNEQFF.

The chain combines TRBV7-2 with TRBJ1-3; D is unresolved. This CDR3 spans 15 amino acids. Germline V gene lookup returns CDR1 SGHTA and CDR2 FQGNSA. Between the trimmed V and J ends, which lost 0 bases and 3 bases, there was a span of 9 bases. In nucleotides, the CDR3 is TGTGCCAGCAGCTTAGCGCACTCCGATGGAAACACCATATATTTT. Its protein is CASSLAHSDGNTIYF.

The rearrangement links TRBV5-4 to TRBJ2-1; 12 nucleotides agree with TRBD2. The germline V gene has CDR1 SGHNT and CDR2 YYREEE (reference sequence). The CDR3 spans 17 residues. Trimming at V came to 5 bases and at J to 8 bases, leaving 14 bases not matched to a gene. The CDR3: CASSSFIGTSGPYEQFF. The CDR3 nucleotides are TGTGCCAGCAGTTCGTTTATCGGGACTAGCGGGCCGTATGAGCAGTTCTTC.

The chain links TRBV5-6 to TRBJ1-5, with D hard to call. The CDR3 contains 16 residues. Trimming left V 1 base short and J 1 base short, with 12 bases between. CDR1 SGHDT and CDR2 YYEEEE come from the germline V gene. The CDR3 nucleotides are TGTGCCAGCAGCTTGTATTCCCCGCGGAGCAATCAGCCCCAGCATTTT. It translates to CASSLYSPRSNQPQHF. Complete variable domain (other parts from reference TRBV5-6 and TRBJ1-5): DAGVTQSPTHLIKTRGQQVTLRCSPKSGHDTVSWYQQALGQGPQFIFQYYEEEERQRGNFPDRFSGHQFPNYSSELNVNALLLGDSALYLCASSLYSPRSNQPQHFGDGTRLSIL.

This chain links TRBV7-9 with TRBJ2-7; D ambiguous. In germline, CDR1 is SEHNR, CDR2 FQNEAQ (reference sequence). The CDR3 has 13 residues. V shed 3 bases and J shed 3 bases, with 9 bases lying between them. The CDR3 loop is CASSFTVNYEQYF. The DNA for the CDR3 is TGTGCCAGCAGCTTTACTGTGAACTACGAGCAGTACTTC.